Listed here are 21 T cell receptor beta chains from one sample, sequenced in a study of T cell repertoires in cytomegalovirus infection. Which antigens these TCRs recognize remains unknown. MiXCR was run by TCRdb on the reads, yielding one entry per CDR3 protein. The sample holds about 920,000 distinct CDR3 sequences, roughly 30% seen once. Sequenced material: cultured CD8+ T cells from PBMCs, taken from culture after CMV antigen stimulation. These receptors originate from a human donor in good health (CMV status not recorded). Some clones in this sample may be carry-over from other donors' samples.

V gene TRBV7-9 combines with J gene TRBJ1-6, with TRBD1 as a possible D gene (5 bases). Trimming left V 4 bases short and J 7 bases short, with 14 bases between. The CDR3 covers 15 residues. In germline, CDR1 is SEHNR, CDR2 FQNEAQ (reference sequence). The CDR3 sequence is CASSYTGTSNSPLHF. The CDR3 coding sequence is TGTGCCAGCAGCTACACCGGGACTTCAAATTCACCCCTCCACTTT.

The sample holds a few counts of this clonotype. The genes are TRBV27 and TRBJ2-2, with a weak D call TRBD2 (6 bases). With 11 bases removed from V and 5 bases from J, the gap between germline ends came to 18 bases. CDR1 is MNHEY and CDR2 is SMNVEV in the germline V gene (reference sequence). The CDR3 is 14 amino acids. CDR3 sequence: CACGRGSRTGELFF. The CDR3, as DNA: TGTGCCTGCGGGCGGGGTTCAAGAACCGGGGAGCTGTTTTTT.

This clonotype occurred a few times. The gene calls are TRBV29-1 and TRBJ2-2; D is perhaps TRBD1 (6 bases). This CDR3 spans 13 amino acids. V lost 4 bases and J 5 bases, leaving 11 bases between the germline ends. Germline CDR1 SQVTM, CDR2 ANQGSEA. CDR3 DNA sequence: TGCAGCGTTGCCGCAGGGGATACCGGGGAGCTGTTTTTT. Translated: CSVAAGDTGELFF.

The CDR3: CASSDGTGTTDTQYF. CDR3 DNA sequence: TGTGCCAGCAGCGACGGGACAGGGACCACAGATACGCAGTATTTT. This sequence joins TRBV5-8 and TRBJ2-3, with 9 positions matching TRBD1. Trimming removed 4 bases from V and 2 bases from J; junction bases left unmatched: 5. CDR1 SGHTS and CDR2 YDEGEE come from the germline V gene. The CDR3 is 15 residues long.

This clonotype has only a few counts. The V call is TRBV27, the J call TRBJ2-4, with 7 bases that match TRBD1. Germline CDR1 MNHEY, CDR2 SMNVEV (reference sequence). The CDR3 has 13 residues. V lost 5 bases, J lost 9 bases, and 7 bases stayed unmatched. The DNA for the CDR3 is TGTGCCAGCAGTCCCCTCTACAGGGGCATTCAGTACTTC. Protein: CASSPLYRGIQYF.

The chain joins TRBV12-3 or TRBV12-4 to TRBJ1-2, with D unclear. The CDR3 has 15 amino acids. V shed 5 bases and J shed 5 bases, with 18 bases lying between them. The DNA of the CDR3 is TGTGCCAGCAGTACCCCGGGGATGCAATGGTATGGCTACACCTTC. Amino acids: CASSTPGMQWYGYTF.

The chain is built from TRBV27 and TRBJ2-1; the match to TRBD2 covers 14 bases. This CDR3 contains 17 residues. The germline V gene has CDR1 MNHEY and CDR2 SMNVEV (reference sequence). After removal of 2 bases from V and 7 bases from J, the junction contained 7 bases not matched to a gene. DNA of the CDR3: TGTGCCAGCAGTTTACTTCGACTAGCGGGGGGGCAAAATGAGCAGTTCTTC. Encoded protein: CASSLLRLAGGQNEQFF.

This clonotype was detected only a few times. The chain employs TRBV5-6 and TRBJ1-2; a weak D match, TRBD1 (6 bases). The CDR3 is 16 amino acids. The V and J ends lost 4 bases and 5 bases respectively, with 21 bases between them. In germline, CDR1 is SGHDT, CDR2 YYEEEE. CDR3 protein: CASSPRGQGLLYGYTF. The CDR3 DNA is TGTGCCAGCAGCCCCAGGGGACAAGGATTGTTATATGGCTACACCTTC.

A word on this clonotype: The junction differs from germline at one of its ends, possibly a read error. The rearrangement links TRBV27 to TRBJ2-2; D possibly corresponds to TRBD1 (6 bases). CDR3 length: 16 residues. Germline values: CDR1 MNHEY, CDR2 SMNVEV (reference sequence). The CDR3 is CASSLARDMNTRELFF. DNA of the CDR3: TGTGCCAGCAGTTTGGCACGGGACATGAACACCAGGGAGCTGTTTTTT.

The CDR3 DNA follows: TGTGCCAGCAGTTTGACTAGGGGGGGCTACAATGAGCAGTTCTTC. This codes for CASSLTRGGYNEQFF. The J gene is TRBJ2-1, the V gene TRBV12-3 or TRBV12-4, with D maybe TRBD2 (7 bases). The CDR3 totals 15 residues. V was pared by 3 bases and J by 3 bases, with 12 bases between.

In DNA, the CDR3 is TGCGCCAGCAGCCAAGAGGGGCTAGCTGTAAACTTCCAAGAGACCCAGTACTTC. It encodes CASSQEGLAVNFQETQYF. V and J are TRBV4-3 and TRBJ2-5; D is perhaps TRBD1 or TRBD2 (5 bases each). The CDR3 loop spans 18 amino acids. V was shortened by 0 bases and J by 1 base, with 18 bases between the two germline ends. Germline V CDR1 and CDR2: LGHNA, YSLEER.

The gene calls are TRBV5-6 and TRBJ1-2; D gene ambiguous. Germline assignment: CDR1 SGHDT and CDR2 YYEEEE. The CDR3 is made up of 13 amino acids. With 0 bases removed from V and 6 bases from J, the gap between germline ends came to 9 bases. For the CDR3, the DNA is TGTGCCAGCAGCTTGGGAGGGAGTCATGGCTACACCTTC. Amino acid sequence: CASSLGGSHGYTF.

The chain uses TRBV2 and TRBJ2-4; D gene unclear. V shed 7 bases and J shed 6 bases, with 4 bases lying between them. CDR3 length: 10 amino acids. CDR1 SNHLY and CDR2 FYNNEI come from the germline V gene. In DNA form, the CDR3 reads TGTGCCAGCATGGGAAACATTCAGTACTTC. Its translation is CASMGNIQYF. Full variable domain (rest looked up from reference TRBV2 and TRBJ2-4): EPEVTQTPSHQVTQMGQEVILRCVPISNHLYFYWYRQILGQKVEFLVSFYNNEISEKSEIFDDQFSVERPDGSNFTLKIRSTKLEDSAMYFCASMGNIQYFGAGTRLSVL.

The chain combines TRBV15 with TRBJ2-7; TRBD1 matches at 12 bases. The CDR3 runs 16 residues. Germline lookup yields CDR1 LNHNV and CDR2 YYDKDF (reference sequence). Trimming at V came to 3 bases and at J to 5 bases, leaving 8 bases not matched to a gene. The CDR3: CATSRGKGQGAHEQYF. CDR3 sequence (DNA): TGTGCCACCAGCAGGGGTAAGGGACAGGGGGCCCACGAGCAGTACTTC. The variable domain in full, with the rest retrieved from reference TRBV15 and TRBJ2-7, is DAMVIQNPRYQVTQFGKPVTLSCSQTLNHNVMYWYQQKSSQAPKLLFHYYDKDFNNEADTPDNFQSRRPNTSFCFLDIRSPGLGDTAMYLCATSRGKGQGAHEQYFGPGTRLTVT.

The chain has TRBV6-6 and TRBJ1-5; 9 nucleotides match TRBD1. This CDR3 has 15 amino acids. Germline V gene sequence: CDR1 MNHNY, CDR2 SVGAGI (reference sequence). Trimming took 6 bases from V and 4 from J; bases not matched to a gene: 7. The CDR3 sequence: CASSSDRGRNQPQHF. CDR3 nucleotides: TGTGCCAGCAGCTCGGACAGGGGCAGGAATCAGCCCCAGCATTTT.

The CDR3: CASSSTTETQYF. CDR3 nucleotide sequence: TGTGCCAGCAGTTCTACGACAGAGACCCAGTACTTC. The chain joins TRBV6-2 or TRBV6-3 to TRBJ2-5; D unclear. In germline, CDR1 is MNHEY, CDR2 SVGEGT. The ends were cut back, 4 bases at V and 4 bases at J, with 7 bases in the middle. The CDR3 length is 12 residues.

A note on this clonotype: A much larger clone differs from this one at a single base, so this may be a read error. It is likely a read error, because the conserved phenylalanine at the end of the CDR3 is missing. The rearrangement links TRBV7-8 to TRBJ2-1, with D hard to call. V was trimmed by 0 bases and J by 6 bases, leaving 6 bases between them. Germline V gives CDR1 SGHVS, CDR2 FQNEAQ. This CDR3 has 13 residues. The CDR3 DNA is TGTGCCAGCAGCTTAGCAGTGGCCAATGAGCAGTTCTCC. Its protein is CASSLAVANEQFS.

This clonotype was counted at least ten times. The rearrangement links TRBV5-6 to TRBJ1-1; D might be TRBD1 (5 bases). The germline V gene has CDR1 SGHDT and CDR2 YYEEEE. V lost 0 bases, J lost 6 bases, and 12 bases lay in between. The CDR3 consists of 14 residues. This chain's CDR3 is CASSLGGGTAEAFF. CDR3 coding DNA: TGTGCCAGCAGCTTGGGCGGGGGAACTGCTGAAGCTTTCTTT.

To note about this clonotype: A read error may produce the germline difference seen at one junction end. This chain joins TRBV5-4 and TRBJ1-5; 10 bases are a match to TRBD1. The germline CDR1 and CDR2 sequences are SGHNT and YYREEE (reference sequence). The CDR3 is 12 amino acids. The CDR3 here is CAWGTGVQSQHF. The CDR3 DNA sequence: TGTGCCTGGGGGACAGGGGTTCAGTCCCAGCATTTT.

This clonotype has a handful of counts. This chain connects TRBV7-9 to TRBJ2-4; D possibly corresponds to TRBD1 (6 bases). Germline-derived CDR1 and CDR2 are SEHNR and FQNEAQ (reference sequence). The CDR3 spans 17 residues. Trimming stripped 4 bases from V and 1 base from J, with 17 bases between. CDR3 in amino acids: CASSYNWTDPAKNIQYF. The CDR3, as DNA: TGTGCCAGCAGCTATAACTGGACAGATCCTGCCAAAAACATTCAGTACTTC.

The chain uses TRBV18 and TRBJ2-1; TRBD2 is a possible D gene (6 bases). This CDR3 region has 16 residues. V lost 3 bases, J lost 2 bases, and 14 bases lay in between. Germline CDR1 reads KGHSH; CDR2 reads LQKENI. DNA for the CDR3: TGTGCCAGCTCACCCGGGACTCCCAGTACCTACAATGAGCAGTTCTTC. Translated: CASSPGTPSTYNEQFF.